The TCR beta chain under discussion was sequenced for a study of blood T cell repertoires in COVID-19. Study context: Collection of acute and convalescent COVID-19 samples took place in the United States, Italy and Spain.

Germline V CDR1 and CDR2: LNHNV, YYDKDF (reference sequence). The ends were cut back, 0 bases at V and 1 base at J, with 11 bases in the middle. This CDR3 spans 16 amino acids. Original handling: Amplified reference gene primers provided the basis for estimating nucleated cell counts. Assay: immunoSEQ multiplex PCR; the TCRdb copy retains only in-frame clones and omits some. V and J calls and clone size come straight from that table; D and trimming were deduced from the DNA. The repertoire includes approximately 150,000 clones, more than 75% of them detected once, and around 8.6% sits in the top ten.

The chain has TRBV15 and TRBJ2-3, with D uncertain. Sequencing used peripheral blood. The source is a woman aged 45-60 years with active or convalescent COVID-19. CDR3: CATSRDIGGRTDTQYF. CDR3 bases: TGTGCCACCAGCAGAGATATCGGCGGCCGCACAGATACGCAGTATTTT.